The 21 T cell receptor beta chains below all came from one sample that was sequenced in a study of spatial heterogeneity in lung cancer. Sample time point: blood at routine non-recurrence follow-up after resection. In TCRdb, the 5' RACE reads were re-called with MiXCR into one record per CDR3 protein. The sample shows roughly 18,000 distinct CDR3 sequences, about 10% of them seen only once. Sequences were derived from PBMCs, sampled at follow-up. These receptors were collected from a male donor with early-stage non-small cell lung cancer.

The chain carries TRBV7-9 and TRBJ2-7, with a possible D match to TRBD1 (5 bases). The CDR3 spans 13 residues. V was clipped by 5 bases and J by 3 bases, with 11 bases between them. The germline V gene has CDR1 SEHNR and CDR2 FQNEAQ (reference sequence). CDR3 DNA sequence: TGTGCCAGCAGCCCCCAGGGCCACTACGAGCAGTACTTC. Protein sequence: CASSPQGHYEQYF.

This clonotype was seen a few times. The chain recombines TRBV7-4 with TRBJ2-1, with TRBD2 identical over 10 bases. The CDR3 contains 17 residues. Losses at the gene ends were 5 bases for V and 5 bases for J; bases not matched to a gene: 12. From germline, CDR1 is SGHVT and CDR2 SQSDAQ. The CDR3, as DNA: TGTGCCAGCAGCGGGTGGATAGCGGGAGGCCACGACAATGAGCAGTTCTTC. Translation gives CASSGWIAGGHDNEQFF.

This chain uses TRBV5-1 with TRBJ1-1; no reliable D call. Between the trimmed V and J ends, which lost 5 bases and 0 bases, there was a span of 8 bases. Germline V lookup: CDR1 SGHRS, CDR2 YFSETQ. This CDR3 spans 13 amino acids. The CDR3 nucleotides read TGCGCCAGCAGGGTGTCAATGAACACTGAAGCTTTCTTT. It encodes CASRVSMNTEAFF.

This chain links TRBV5-4 with TRBJ1-2, with D perhaps TRBD1 (5 bases). Germline-derived CDR1 and CDR2 are SGHNT and YYREEE (reference sequence). V was clipped by 0 bases and J by 4 bases, with 10 bases between them. There are 14 residues in the CDR3. The CDR3 coding sequence is TGTGCCAGCAGCTTGGGGGGGTTGAGCTATGGCTACACCTTC. It codes for CASSLGGLSYGYTF. Full variable domain (rest looked up from reference TRBV5-4 and TRBJ1-2): ETGVTQSPTHLIKTRGQQVTLRCSSQSGHNTVSWYQQALGQGPQFIFQYYREEENGRGNFPPRFSGLQFPNYSSELNVNALELDDSALYLCASSLGGLSYGYTFGSGTRLTVV.

This clonotype was counted at least ten times. V and J are TRBV12-3 or TRBV12-4 and TRBJ2-2, with 7 bases that match TRBD1. V lost 6 bases to trimming and J lost 0 bases; unmatched junction nucleotides: 4. The CDR3 runs 15 residues. The chain's CDR3 is CASRRQGPNTGELFF. CDR3 DNA sequence: TGTGCCAGCAGGAGACAGGGACCGAACACCGGGGAGCTGTTTTTT.

This clonotype was observed at least ten times. This sequence joins TRBV13 and TRBJ2-7; 10 nucleotides agree with TRBD1. Germline V lookup: CDR1 PRHDT, CDR2 FYEKMQ (reference sequence). The V gene end was trimmed by 5 bases and the J gene end by 3 bases; junction bases not matched to a gene: 10. CDR3 length: 16 amino acids. Written as DNA, the CDR3 is TGTGCCAGCAGCCCACCCCCAAGGACAGGGGGCTACGAGCAGTACTTC. Encoded protein: CASSPPPRTGGYEQYF.

This clonotype has a count of ten or more. The CDR3: CASSLRPPEDSYNSPLHF. The CDR3, as DNA: TGCGCCAGCAGCTTGCGGCCCCCGGAAGACTCCTATAATTCACCCCTCCACTTT. The chain carries TRBV5-1 and TRBJ1-6, with D unclear. V shed 1 base and J shed 0 bases, with 14 bases lying between them. The length of the CDR3 is 18 residues. Looked up from germline, CDR1 is SGHRS and CDR2 is YFSETQ.

This clonotype was observed at least ten times. The rearrangement links TRBV23-1 to TRBJ2-7, with D perhaps TRBD2 (6 bases). TRBV23-1 is filed as an ORF, its function uncertain. The V end lost 3 bases, the J end lost 4 bases, and 22 bases lay between the germline ends. The CDR3 totals 17 residues. The CDR3 DNA reads as TGCGCCAGCAGTCATTTGGACTATGGGCCTCCGGGATACGAGCAGTACTTC. Translating gives CASSHLDYGPPGYEQYF.

This clonotype was seen repeatedly, ten times or more. The chain uses TRBV20-1 and TRBJ1-5; D not resolved. V dropped 3 bases and J dropped 7 bases, with 13 bases sitting between them. Germline loops: CDR1 DFQATT, CDR2 SNEGSKA (reference sequence). This CDR3 comprises 13 residues. The CDR3 sequence: CSASSGSQQPQHF. The CDR3 nucleotides are TGCAGTGCTAGTTCGGGTTCTCAGCAGCCCCAGCATTTT.

The sample holds many counts of this clonotype. The CDR3 nucleotides read TGTGCCAGCAGCCCCGGCGGGGGGTACAATCAGCCCCAGCATTTT. The encoded protein is CASSPGGGYNQPQHF. The V gene is TRBV11-2, the J gene TRBJ1-5, with a possible D match to TRBD1 (5 bases). The V end lost 5 bases, the J end lost 3 bases, and 14 bases lay between the germline ends. Per the germline V gene, CDR1 is SGHAT and CDR2 is FQNNGV. This CDR3 comprises 15 residues.

A few counts support this clonotype. CDR3 bases: TGTGCCAGCAAGGACGGGACTAGCGGGAGAACAGATACGCAGTATTTT. Protein: CASKDGTSGRTDTQYF. The genes are TRBV6-2 or TRBV6-3 and TRBJ2-3; 14 bases match TRBD2. Germline CDR1 MNHEY, CDR2 SVGEGT. This CDR3 contains 16 residues. V trimming: 7 bases; J trimming: 3 bases; junction bases outside the gene matches: 6.

Ten or more counts support this clonotype. The CDR3 reads CSVGLEAEAFF. The CDR3 DNA reads as TGCAGCGTGGGGTTGGAAGCTGAAGCTTTCTTT. V usage is TRBV29-1 and J usage is TRBJ1-1, with D unclear. This CDR3 spans 11 amino acids. The germline CDR1 and CDR2 sequences are SQVTM and ANQGSEA. The V end lost 6 bases, the J end lost 6 bases, and 11 bases lay between the germline ends.

The V gene is TRBV20-1, the J gene TRBJ2-5; no definite D call. This CDR3 has 15 residues. Germline values: CDR1 DFQATT, CDR2 SNEGSKA (reference sequence). The germline V and J ends were trimmed by 3 bases and 1 base, with 15 bases remaining between them. The CDR3 spells CSASPPTDTQETQYF. The DNA of the CDR3 is TGCAGTGCTAGTCCCCCCACTGATACCCAAGAGACCCAGTACTTC.

This chain uses TRBV29-1 with TRBJ2-5; no reliable D call. This CDR3 is built from 13 residues. Trimming cost V 6 bases and J 5 bases, with 16 bases left between them. CDR1 is SQVTM and CDR2 is ANQGSEA in the germline V gene. This CDR3 reads CSVLRDIEETQYF. In nucleotides, the CDR3 is TGCAGCGTGCTAAGAGACATAGAGGAGACCCAGTACTTC.

This clonotype was counted at least ten times. The chain is built from TRBV27 and TRBJ2-1; weak D call: TRBD2 (6 bases). The germline V gene has CDR1 MNHEY and CDR2 SMNVEV (reference sequence). The CDR3 is made up of 12 amino acids. The V end was cut by 4 bases, the J end by 8 bases, with 9 bases between. CDR3 nucleotide sequence: TGTGCCAGCAGTTCTACGGGGGATGAGCAGTTCTTC. Residues: CASSSTGDEQFF.

This clonotype was detected many times. CDR3 protein: CASRPERLVDREPGEQYF. In DNA form, the CDR3 reads TGTGCCAGCAGACCCGAACGCCTAGTCGACAGGGAGCCGGGGGAGCAGTACTTC. The V gene is TRBV6-5, the J gene TRBJ2-7; 7 bases match TRBD1. The CDR3 has 18 amino acids. CDR1 MNHEY and CDR2 SVGAGI come from the germline V gene. V dropped 6 bases and J dropped 7; count of bases not matched to a gene: 24.

This clonotype was counted only a few times. The chain carries TRBV3-1 and TRBJ2-5, with TRBD2 matching over 10 bases. The germline CDR1 and CDR2 sequences are LGHDT and YNNKEL (reference sequence). V shed 4 bases and J 5 bases; nucleotides not matched to a gene: 10. The CDR3 is 16 residues long. The CDR3 region has the DNA TGTGCCAGCAGCCCGGGGGTAGCGGGAGGCGGGGAGACCCAGTACTTC. It codes for CASSPGVAGGGETQYF.

This clonotype was found many times. The gene calls are TRBV27 and TRBJ2-5; possible D gene TRBD1, 6 bases. The CDR3 has 16 residues. V gave up 2 bases and J gave up 3 bases, with 16 bases separating them. Germline V lookup: CDR1 MNHEY, CDR2 SMNVEV (reference sequence). The CDR3 sequence is CASSLIDDRSEETQYF. The CDR3 DNA reads as TGTGCCAGCAGTTTAATCGACGACAGGTCCGAAGAGACCCAGTACTTC.

The chain links TRBV6-5 to TRBJ1-2; 9 bases align to TRBD1. V was clipped by 6 bases and J by 7 bases; unmatched bases: 6. The CDR3 totals 13 residues. The germline V gene encodes CDR1 MNHEY and CDR2 SVGAGI. CDR3 sequence reads: CASREGQGGGYTF. CDR3 DNA: TGTGCCAGCAGAGAGGGACAGGGTGGTGGCTACACCTTC.

The genes are TRBV2 and TRBJ1-6, with unresolved D. Germline CDR1 and CDR2: SNHLY and FYNNEI. V was shortened by 6 bases and J by 7 bases, with 10 bases between the two germline ends. The CDR3 consists of 13 residues. CDR3 region: CASRMDLNSPLHF. The CDR3 DNA follows: TGTGCCAGCAGGATGGACCTCAATTCACCCCTCCACTTT.

This clonotype was detected a few times. The chain combines TRBV18 with TRBJ2-7; unclear D gene. Germline CDR1 is KGHSH and CDR2 is LQKENI. Trimming left V 0 bases short and J 2 bases short, with 8 bases between. The CDR3 consists of 14 residues. CDR3 amino acids: CASSPPGIPYEQYF. The CDR3 DNA reads as TGTGCCAGCTCACCACCAGGGATACCCTACGAGCAGTACTTC.